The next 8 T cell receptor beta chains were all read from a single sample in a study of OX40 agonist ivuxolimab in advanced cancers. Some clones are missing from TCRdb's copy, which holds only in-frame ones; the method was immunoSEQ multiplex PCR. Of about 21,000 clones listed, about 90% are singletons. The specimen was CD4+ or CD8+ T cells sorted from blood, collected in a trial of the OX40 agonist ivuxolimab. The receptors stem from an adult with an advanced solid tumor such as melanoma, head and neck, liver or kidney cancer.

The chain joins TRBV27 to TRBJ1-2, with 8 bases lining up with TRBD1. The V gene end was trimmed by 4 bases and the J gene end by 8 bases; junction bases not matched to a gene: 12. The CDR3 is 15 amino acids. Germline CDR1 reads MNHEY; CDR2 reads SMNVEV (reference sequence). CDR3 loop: CASSYLRDRGGGYTF. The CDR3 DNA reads TGTGCCAGCAGTTACCTAAGAGACAGGGGCGGGGGCTACACCTTC.

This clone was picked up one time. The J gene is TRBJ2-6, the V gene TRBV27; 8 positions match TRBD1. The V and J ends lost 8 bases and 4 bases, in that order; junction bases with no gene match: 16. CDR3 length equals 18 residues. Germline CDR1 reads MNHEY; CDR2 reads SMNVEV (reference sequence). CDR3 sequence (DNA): TGTGCCAGCGGACCACCGGGACAGGACTTGGACGGGGCCAACGTCCTGACTTTC. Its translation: CASGPPGQDLDGANVLTF.

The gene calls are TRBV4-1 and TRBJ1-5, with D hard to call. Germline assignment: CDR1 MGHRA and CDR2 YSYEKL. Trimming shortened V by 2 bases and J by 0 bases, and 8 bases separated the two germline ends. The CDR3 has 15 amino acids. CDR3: CASSQTEYSNQPQHF. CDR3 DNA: TGCGCCAGCAGCCAAACGGAGTATAGCAATCAGCCCCAGCATTTT.

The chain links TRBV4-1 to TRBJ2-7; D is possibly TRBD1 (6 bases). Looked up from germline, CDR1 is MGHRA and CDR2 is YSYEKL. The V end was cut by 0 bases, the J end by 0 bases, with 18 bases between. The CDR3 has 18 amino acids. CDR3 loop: CASSQDVPRTAPSYEQYF. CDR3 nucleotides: TGCGCCAGCAGCCAAGATGTTCCTCGGACAGCTCCCTCCTACGAGCAGTACTTC.

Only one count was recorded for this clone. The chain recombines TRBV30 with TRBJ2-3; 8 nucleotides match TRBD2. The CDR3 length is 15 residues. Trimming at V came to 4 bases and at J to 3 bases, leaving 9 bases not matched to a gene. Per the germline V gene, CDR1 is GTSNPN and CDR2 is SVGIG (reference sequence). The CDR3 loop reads CAWNSGAGVTDTQYF. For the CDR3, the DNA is TGTGCCTGGAATTCGGGAGCGGGGGTGACAGATACGCAGTATTTT.

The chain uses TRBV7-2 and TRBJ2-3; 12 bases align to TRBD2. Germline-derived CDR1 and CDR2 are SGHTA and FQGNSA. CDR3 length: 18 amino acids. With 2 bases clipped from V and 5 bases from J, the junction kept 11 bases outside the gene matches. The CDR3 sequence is CASSLLLAGGQRLDTQYF. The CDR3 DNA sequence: TGTGCCAGCAGCTTACTCCTAGCGGGGGGGCAACGATTAGATACGCAGTATTTT.

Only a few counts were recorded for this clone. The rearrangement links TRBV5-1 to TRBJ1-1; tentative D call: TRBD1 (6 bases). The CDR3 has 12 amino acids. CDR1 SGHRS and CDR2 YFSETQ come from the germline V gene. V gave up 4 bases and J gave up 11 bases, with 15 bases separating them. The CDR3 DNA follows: TGCGCCAGCAGCCCAGAGACAGGTGAGGCTTTCTTT. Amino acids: CASSPETGEAFF.

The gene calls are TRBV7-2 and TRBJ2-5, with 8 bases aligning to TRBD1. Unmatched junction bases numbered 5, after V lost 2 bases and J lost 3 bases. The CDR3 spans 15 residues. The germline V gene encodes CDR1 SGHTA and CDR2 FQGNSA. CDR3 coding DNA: TGTGCCAGCAGCTTACCTACAGGGGGAAAAGAGACCCAGTACTTC. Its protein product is CASSLPTGGKETQYF.